This passage covers 30 T cell receptor beta chains from one sample sequenced in a study of T cell responses to AZD1222 COVID-19 vaccine. TCRdb keeps only in-frame clones here, not all; method: immunoSEQ multiplex PCR. This sample yields about 190,000 clones, of which roughly 91% are seen a single time; roughly 0.99% belongs to the top ten. The source material was peripheral blood, sampled on day 0 of AZD1222 vaccination. The source is an adult in good health.

The chain is built from TRBV7-9 and TRBJ2-7; 10 nucleotides agree with TRBD1. Germline V gene sequence: CDR1 SEHNR, CDR2 FQNEAQ (reference sequence). CDR3 length: 16 amino acids. The V and J ends lost 6 bases and 4 bases, in that order; junction bases with no gene match: 12. The CDR3 reads CASSPRTGQGGYEQYF. For the CDR3, the DNA is TGTGCCAGCAGTCCGAGAACCGGACAGGGGGGATACGAGCAGTACTTC.

The rearrangement uses TRBV9 and TRBJ2-1; no clear D. This CDR3 contains 13 residues. Trimming removed 1 base from V and 7 bases from J, with 9 bases in between. Germline CDR1 is SGDLS and CDR2 is YYNGEE. The CDR3 nucleotides read TGTGCCAGCAGCGTATACGGGTGGAATGAGCAGTTCTTC. It codes for CASSVYGWNEQFF.

The chain uses TRBV11-2 and TRBJ1-1, with D hard to call. The germline gives CDR1 SGHAT, CDR2 FQNNGV. The V end was cut by 5 bases, the J end by 5 bases, with 12 bases between. The CDR3 covers 13 residues. CDR3 sequence reads: CASSQHGFTEAFF. CDR3 bases: TGTGCCAGCAGCCAACACGGGTTTACTGAAGCTTTCTTT.

This chain joins TRBV27 and TRBJ1-2, with TRBD1 as a possible D gene (5 bases). V was trimmed by 2 bases and J by 7 bases, leaving 8 bases between them. CDR1 is MNHEY, CDR2 SMNVEV, per germline (reference sequence). The CDR3 consists of 12 residues. In DNA, the CDR3 is TGTGCCAGCAGTTTAACGGGGGTTGGCTACACCTTC. This translates into CASSLTGVGYTF.

V usage is TRBV2 and J usage is TRBJ2-5; D is unresolved. Trimming pared 6 bases from V and 7 bases from J, leaving 15 bases between. The CDR3 covers 13 residues. CDR1 and CDR2 (germline): SNHLY, FYNNEI. The CDR3 bases are TGTGCCAGCAGCGCCACAGAATTGGTGACCCAGTACTTC. Translating gives CASSATELVTQYF.

The chain combines TRBV10-2 with TRBJ1-2; D gene uncertain. The CDR3 totals 11 residues. Looked up from germline, CDR1 is WSHSY and CDR2 is SAAADI. Trimming left V 11 bases short and J 6 bases short, with 13 bases between. CDR3 amino acids: CAGRPPDGYTF. In DNA, the CDR3 is TGCGCCGGAAGACCCCCAGATGGCTACACCTTC.

The CDR3 nucleotides are TGTGCCAGCAGCCCACGGTCGGGGGCGTCCTACAATGAGCAGTTCTTC. Its protein product is CASSPRSGASYNEQFF. The chain joins TRBV5-4 to TRBJ2-1, with D perhaps TRBD1 or TRBD2 (6 bases each). Germline loops: CDR1 SGHNT, CDR2 YYREEE (reference sequence). The germline V and J ends were trimmed by 4 bases and 1 base, with 15 bases remaining between them. This CDR3 contains 16 residues. The full variable domain, its missing parts supplied by reference TRBV5-4 and TRBJ2-1, is ETGVTQSPTHLIKTRGQQVTLRCSSQSGHNTVSWYQQALGQGPQFIFQYYREEENGRGNFPPRFSGLQFPNYSSELNVNALELDDSALYLCASSPRSGASYNEQFFGPGTRLTVL.

The chain combines TRBV7-8 with TRBJ2-2, with a possible D match to TRBD2 (5 bases). Germline V CDR1 and CDR2: SGHVS, FQNEAQ. V was shortened by 5 bases and J by 3 bases, with 16 bases between the two germline ends. The CDR3 has 16 amino acids. The CDR3 reads CASSPLAPGDTGELFF. DNA of the CDR3: TGTGCCAGCAGCCCTCTAGCCCCGGGCGACACCGGGGAGCTGTTTTTT.

The chain couples TRBV27 to TRBJ2-1; no reliable D call. Germline assignment: CDR1 MNHEY and CDR2 SMNVEV (reference sequence). V lost 0 bases and J lost 6, with 9 bases in between. The CDR3 spans 14 residues. The CDR3 DNA follows: TGTGCCAGCAGTTTATCGCCTGTAAGCAATGAGCAGTTCTTC. The encoded protein is CASSLSPVSNEQFF.

The chain carries TRBV27 and TRBJ2-7, with D possibly TRBD2 on 6 matching bases. Trimming shortened V by 4 bases and J by 2 bases, and 12 bases separated the two germline ends. Germline V CDR1 and CDR2: MNHEY, SMNVEV (reference sequence). CDR3 length: 14 residues. CDR3 bases: TGTGCCAGCAGTTCCCCGGGACTCCCCTACGAGCAGTACTTC. Translated: CASSSPGLPYEQYF.

This clone has only a few counts. The J gene is TRBJ1-1, the V gene TRBV7-2, with TRBD1 as a possible D gene (5 bases). Germline assignment: CDR1 SGHTA and CDR2 FQGNSA. With 1 base removed from V and 10 bases from J, the gap between germline ends came to 10 bases. The length of the CDR3 is 12 residues. The CDR3: CASSLEGVRAFF. CDR3 in DNA: TGTGCCAGCAGCTTAGAAGGGGTACGAGCTTTCTTT. Full variable domain (remainder filled in from reference TRBV7-2 and TRBJ1-1): GAGVSQSPSNKVTEKGKDVELRCDPISGHTALYWYRQSLGQGLEFLIYFQGNSAPDKSGLPSDRFSAERTGGSVSTLTIQRTQQEDSAVYLCASSLEGVRAFFGQGTRLTVV.

The chain has TRBV3-1 (or the pseudogene TRBV3-2) and TRBJ1-1, with D tentatively TRBD1 (5 bases). The CDR3 is 17 residues long. V dropped 1 base and J dropped 6 bases, with 21 bases sitting between them. Germline V gene lookup returns CDR1 LGHDT and CDR2 YNNKEL (reference sequence). CDR3 residues: CASSQVFPPGGVAEAFF. CDR3 in DNA: TGTGCCAGCAGCCAAGTCTTTCCCCCGGGGGGAGTCGCTGAAGCTTTCTTT.

The chain carries TRBV11-3 and TRBJ2-1, with TRBD2 matching over 15 bases. CDR1 SGHNT and CDR2 YENEEA come from the germline V gene. This CDR3 has 15 amino acids. V lost 3 bases and J lost 8; bases outside the gene matches: 2. The CDR3, as DNA: TGTGCCAGCAGCTTCGGACTAGCGGGAGGGCATGAGCAGTTCTTC. Translating gives CASSFGLAGGHEQFF.

The CDR3 reads CASIPGVGYGYTF. In DNA, the CDR3 is TGTGCCAGCATCCCAGGGGTGGGCTATGGCTACACCTTC. This rearrangement joins TRBV6-5 to TRBJ1-2, with D maybe TRBD1 (6 bases). Deletions cut 7 bases from V and 4 bases from J, with 13 bases between. The CDR3 spans 13 residues. The V gene's germline CDR1 is MNHEY and CDR2 SVGAGI.

The rearrangement joins TRBV14 to TRBJ2-7, with 8 bases matching TRBD1. Germline V gives CDR1 SGHDN, CDR2 FVKESK. V lost 0 bases and J lost 2; bases outside the gene matches: 15. The CDR3 spans 19 residues. The CDR3 here is CASSQDRLESGTGPYEQYF. Written as DNA, the CDR3 is TGTGCCAGCAGCCAAGATCGATTGGAATCTGGGACAGGACCCTACGAGCAGTACTTC.

The chain couples TRBV27 to TRBJ2-2, with TRBD2 matching over 8 bases. V lost 6 bases, J lost 7 bases, and 7 bases stayed unmatched. In germline, CDR1 is MNHEY, CDR2 SMNVEV (reference sequence). This CDR3 is built from 14 residues. For the CDR3, the DNA is TGTGCCAGCAGCTTGGGACTAGGTGGCGGGGAGCTGTTTTTT. The encoded protein is CASSLGLGGGELFF.

The chain recombines TRBV9 with TRBJ2-1; 7 bases map to TRBD1. The junction had 12 bases not matched to a gene; V was cut back by 0 bases and J by 9 bases. The CDR3 length is 16 residues. In germline, CDR1 is SGDLS, CDR2 YYNGEE. CDR3 sequence reads: CASSVGPQTGWSEQFF. Written as DNA, the CDR3 is TGTGCCAGCAGCGTAGGTCCCCAGACAGGGTGGAGTGAGCAGTTCTTC. Full variable domain (remainder filled in from reference TRBV9 and TRBJ2-1): DSGVTQTPKHLITATGQRVTLRCSPRSGDLSVYWYQQSLDQGLQFLIQYYNGEERAKGNILERFSAQQFPDLHSELNLSSLELGDSALYFCASSVGPQTGWSEQFFGPGTRLTVL.

V gene TRBV19 combines with J gene TRBJ2-5, with 9 bases matching TRBD2. The CDR3 runs 14 residues. Trimming at V came to 4 bases and at J to 5 bases, leaving 5 bases not matched to a gene. CDR1 is LNHDA and CDR2 is SQIVND in the germline V gene (reference sequence). As DNA, the CDR3 is TGTGCCAGTAGTAGCGGGGGGGCCTCGGAGACCCAGTACTTC. It specifies CASSSGGASETQYF.

The chain joins TRBV4-2 to TRBJ2-2; D is unresolved. Germline V gene sequence: CDR1 LGHNA, CDR2 YNFKEQ. V was cut by 3 bases and J by 3 bases, with 8 bases left in between. The CDR3 extends over 14 amino acids. The CDR3 here is CASSQYGDTGELFF. The CDR3 nucleotides are TGTGCCAGCAGCCAGTATGGGGACACCGGGGAGCTGTTTTTT.

This rearrangement joins TRBV6-5 to TRBJ2-2, with D possibly matching TRBD1 (5 bases). Germline V gene data show CDR1 as MNHEY and CDR2 as SVGAGI. This CDR3 is built from 13 residues. V was trimmed by 6 bases and J by 5 bases, leaving 10 bases between them. CDR3 in amino acids: CASSAQGTGELFF. The CDR3 nucleotides read TGTGCCAGCAGCGCTCAGGGAACCGGGGAGCTGTTTTTT.

The chain is built from TRBV27 and TRBJ1-2; possibly TRBD1 for D (5 bases). V shed 5 bases and J shed 10 bases, with 23 bases lying between them. CDR3 length: 15 residues. The germline CDR1 and CDR2 sequences are MNHEY and SMNVEV (reference sequence). CDR3 DNA: TGTGCCAGCAGTCCCGCCTCGGGGGGGGTCAGGCCCTACACCTTC. Translating it yields CASSPASGGVRPYTF.

The chain carries TRBV19 and TRBJ1-2; possible D gene TRBD1, 5 bases. CDR3 size: 16 residues. The V and J ends lost 5 bases and 0 bases respectively, with 16 bases between them. Germline CDR1 LNHDA, CDR2 SQIVND (reference sequence). CDR3 nucleotides: TGTGCCAGTAGTCCAACGGGACCGCGTACTAACTATGGCTACACCTTC. This sequence encodes CASSPTGPRTNYGYTF.

In this sample, this clone turned up once. The gene calls are TRBV4-2 and TRBJ1-2; maybe TRBD1 (6 bases). This CDR3 is built from 14 residues. V was clipped by 1 base and J by 8 bases, with 14 bases between them. From germline, CDR1 is LGHNA and CDR2 YNFKEQ. The CDR3 DNA follows: TGTGCCAGCAGCCAAGGAGGCAGGGGTAGGGGCTACACCTTC. Residues: CASSQGGRGRGYTF.

The chain is built from TRBV2 and TRBJ2-1; possible D gene TRBD1, 6 bases. Germline V gene sequence: CDR1 SNHLY, CDR2 FYNNEI. CDR3 length equals 14 residues. Trimming cost V 6 bases and J 3 bases, with 12 bases left between them. CDR3 DNA sequence: TGTGCCAGCAGAGACAGGTCCCTCTACAATGAGCAGTTCTTC. It yields the protein CASRDRSLYNEQFF.

This clone appeared once. The chain carries TRBV27 and TRBJ1-2; D uncertain. Between the trimmed V and J ends, which lost 3 bases and 0 bases, there was a span of 8 bases. From germline, CDR1 is MNHEY and CDR2 SMNVEV (reference sequence). The CDR3 has 14 amino acids. The CDR3 DNA sequence: TGTGCCAGCAGTTTCTCTGGAGCTAACTATGGCTACACCTTC. This translates into CASSFSGANYGYTF.

In DNA, the CDR3 is TGTGCCAGCAGTTTTCATGAGGGCCGGGGCCTGTTTTTT. Residues: CASSFHEGRGLFF. The chain employs TRBV28 and TRBJ1-4, with a possible D match to TRBD1 (5 bases). CDR3 length: 13 amino acids. Germline-derived CDR1 and CDR2 are MDHEN and SYDVKM. Trimming removed 3 bases from V and 14 bases from J, with 16 bases in between.

The chain joins TRBV28 to TRBJ2-7; 12 nucleotides line up with TRBD2. With V trimmed by 8 bases and J by 6 bases, 17 bases remained unmatched. Germline CDR1 is MDHEN and CDR2 is SYDVKM. The CDR3 extends over 17 amino acids. CDR3 sequence: CASHATNRASGRVEQYF. The CDR3 bases are TGTGCCAGCCACGCAACAAACCGGGCTAGCGGGAGGGTCGAGCAGTACTTC.

This clone was counted once. This chain uses TRBV19 with TRBJ2-3; maybe TRBD1 (5 bases). This CDR3 spans 17 amino acids. Germline CDR1 is LNHDA and CDR2 is SQIVND (reference sequence). With 5 bases removed from V and 6 bases from J, the gap between germline ends came to 24 bases. The CDR3 coding sequence is TGTGCCAGTAGTGTCACTTTTTCGGCCCAGGGCAAGGATACGCAGTATTTT. This gives the protein CASSVTFSAQGKDTQYF.

This clone was observed a handful of times. The V gene is TRBV3-1 (or the pseudogene TRBV3-2), the J gene TRBJ1-1; D is uncertain. Trimming left V 0 bases short and J 4 bases short, with 9 bases between. The germline gives CDR1 LGHDT, CDR2 YNNKEL (reference sequence). The CDR3 sequence is 14 residues long. The CDR3 sequence is CASSQEQWITEAFF. The CDR3 nucleotides are TGTGCCAGCAGCCAAGAACAGTGGATCACTGAAGCTTTCTTT.

This sequence joins TRBV15 and TRBJ2-7, with D hard to call. Germline loops: CDR1 LNHNV, CDR2 YYDKDF (reference sequence). Trimming pared 0 bases from V and 6 bases from J, leaving 9 bases between. The CDR3 has 13 residues. CDR3 in DNA: TGTGCCACCAGCAGAGATTCCGGTATCGAGCAGTACTTC. This codes for CATSRDSGIEQYF.